The 24 T cell receptor beta chains below were found in one sample sequenced in a study of identical twins. MiXCR, run by TCRdb on the 5' RACE reads, gives a single entry per CDR3 protein. The data hold around 500,000 distinct CDR3 sequences, with approximately 15% observed a single time. This sample was shared with a second study, whose subject was yellow fever vaccine responses in identical twins.

The material sequenced was CD4+ T cells sorted from blood. Receptor source: a woman aged 18-29 years in good health.

This clonotype was counted a few times. This chain uses TRBV5-1 with TRBJ1-1; TRBD1 matches 7 bases. Trimming took 3 bases from V and 4 from J; bases not matched to a gene: 12. This CDR3 region has 16 residues. The germline V gene has CDR1 SGHRS and CDR2 YFSETQ. The CDR3 nucleotides read TGCGCCAGCAGCTCCACGACCCCGACAGGGACCACTGAAGCTTTCTTT. Translation: CASSSTTPTGTTEAFF. Based on the CDR3 plus reference TRBV5-1 and TRBJ1-1, the full variable domain is KAGVTQTPRYLIKTRGQQVTLSCSPISGHRSVSWYQQTPGQGLQFLFEYFSETQRNKGNFPGRFSGRQFSNSRSEMNVSTLELGDSALYLCASSSTTPTGTTEAFFGQGTRLTVV.

This rearrangement joins TRBV12-3 or TRBV12-4 to TRBJ2-7, with D perhaps matching TRBD1 (5 bases). This CDR3 contains 14 residues. V lost 4 bases and J 0 bases, leaving 10 bases between the germline ends. In nucleotides, the CDR3 is TGTGCCAGCAGTTCGGACAAAACCTCCTACGAGCAGTACTTC. Amino acids: CASSSDKTSYEQYF.

This clonotype was seen a few times. The CDR3 DNA sequence: TGTGCCAGCAGTCCTACGAGCGGGAGTCTCGCCGGGGAGCTGTTTTTT. This translates into CASSPTSGSLAGELFF. The chain uses TRBV6-4 and TRBJ2-2; 8 positions match TRBD2. This CDR3 contains 16 residues. The junction had 11 bases not matched to a gene; V was cut back by 5 bases and J by 6 bases. Germline V gene lookup returns CDR1 MRHNA and CDR2 SNTAGT.

This clonotype turned up a few times. The chain links TRBV29-1 to TRBJ2-3; TRBD2 matches at 8 bases. The junction had 13 bases not matched to a gene; V was cut back by 8 bases and J by 6 bases. Germline-derived CDR1 and CDR2 are SQVTM and ANQGSEA. The CDR3 runs 14 residues. The CDR3, as DNA: TGCAGCTTGGCGCTAGCGGGTTTTGTGGATACGCAGTATTTT. As protein: CSLALAGFVDTQYF.

CDR3 sequence reads: CASSLPGQGLHEQYF. CDR3 DNA: TGTGCCAGCAGTTTACCGGGACAGGGGCTCCACGAGCAGTACTTC. The rearrangement uses TRBV12-3 or TRBV12-4 and TRBJ2-7, with 10 nucleotides matching TRBD1. This CDR3 is 15 amino acids long. Trimming took 2 bases from V and 5 from J; bases not matched to a gene: 6.

This clonotype was recorded at least ten times. This chain uses TRBV9 with TRBJ1-2; 7 positions agree with TRBD1. Germline V gene data show CDR1 as SGDLS and CDR2 as YYNGEE. The length of the CDR3 is 16 residues. Trimming removed 3 bases from V and 6 bases from J; junction bases left unmatched: 14. The chain's CDR3 is CASSARVTGRDHGYTF. CDR3 nucleotides: TGTGCCAGCAGCGCCCGAGTGACAGGGCGGGATCATGGCTACACCTTC.

This clonotype was seen only a few times. The J gene is TRBJ2-1, the V gene TRBV20-1; 10 nucleotides match TRBD2. Trimming cost V 0 bases and J 8 bases; bases outside gene matches: 7. Germline V gene lookup returns CDR1 DFQATT and CDR2 SNEGSKA (reference sequence). The CDR3 sequence is 15 residues long. The CDR3 bases are TGCAGTGCTAGAGATCAGCGGGGGGGCTTGGATGAGCAGTTCTTC. Translating it yields CSARDQRGGLDEQFF.

This clonotype was counted a few times. The V gene is TRBV20-1, the J gene TRBJ2-3, with D possibly being TRBD1 (5 bases). This CDR3 region has 12 residues. V was pared by 5 bases and J by 1 base, with 7 bases between. Germline lookup yields CDR1 DFQATT and CDR2 SNEGSKA (reference sequence). The CDR3 spells CSALQGTDTQYF. DNA of the CDR3: TGCAGTGCTTTACAGGGCACAGATACGCAGTATTTT.

CDR3 residues: CASSLVTSGGASTDTQYF. The DNA of the CDR3 is TGTGCCAGCAGCTTGGTGACTAGCGGGGGGGCTAGCACAGATACGCAGTATTTT. The chain carries TRBV7-6 and TRBJ2-3; TRBD2 matches 14 bases. The CDR3 length is 18 residues. Trimming at V came to 3 bases and at J to 0 bases, leaving 5 bases not matched to a gene. CDR1 is SGHVS, CDR2 FNYEAQ, per germline.

This clonotype was seen more than once but under ten times. The chain recombines TRBV5-1 with TRBJ2-4; TRBD1 matches 8 bases. Germline assignment: CDR1 SGHRS and CDR2 YFSETQ. The V segment lost 0 bases and the J segment 6 bases; nucleotides outside the gene matches: 8. This CDR3 is 16 amino acids long. The CDR3: CASSLETGASGNIQYF. The CDR3 coding sequence is TGCGCCAGCAGCTTGGAGACAGGGGCTTCTGGAAACATTCAGTACTTC.

The sample holds a few counts of this clonotype. The chain is built from TRBV5-1 and TRBJ2-7, with D maybe TRBD2 (7 bases). Per the germline V gene, CDR1 is SGHRS and CDR2 is YFSETQ. V lost 0 bases and J lost 5, with 12 bases in between. The CDR3 extends over 14 amino acids. CDR3 bases: TGCGCCAGCAGCTTGGGTCGCGGGGGCGACGAGCAGTACTTC. The encoded protein is CASSLGRGGDEQYF.

The chain carries TRBV6-2 or TRBV6-3 and TRBJ2-5; 9 positions agree with TRBD2. The germline gives CDR1 MNHEY, CDR2 SVGEGT. Unmatched junction bases numbered 14, after V lost 5 bases and J lost 7 bases. CDR3 size: 16 residues. The CDR3 protein is CASSARVAGVLGTQYF. The CDR3 DNA sequence: TGTGCCAGCAGTGCCCGGGTAGCGGGGGTTCTTGGGACCCAGTACTTC.

The rearrangement links TRBV2 to TRBJ1-1, with D unresolved. The CDR3 consists of 13 residues. The germline V and J ends were trimmed by 6 bases and 3 bases, with 11 bases remaining between them. The germline CDR1 and CDR2 sequences are SNHLY and FYNNEI. CDR3 in DNA: TGTGCCAGCAGATATGAGACGGACACTGAAGCTTTCTTT. It translates to CASRYETDTEAFF.

The J gene is TRBJ2-7, the V gene TRBV7-2, with a weak D call TRBD2 (6 bases). The V gene lost 2 bases and the J gene lost 6 bases, with 20 bases spanning the gap. CDR1 and CDR2 from the germline V gene are SGHTA and FQGNSA. The CDR3 length is 16 residues. CDR3 amino acids: CASSLISGLPRGEQYF. The CDR3 DNA follows: TGTGCCAGCAGCTTAATTTCTGGACTACCTCGGGGCGAGCAGTACTTC.

The table lists this clonotype with a few counts. The chain couples TRBV28 to TRBJ2-7; D not certain. Germline V CDR1 and CDR2: MDHEN, SYDVKM. Trimming took off 5 bases at V and 2 bases at J, with 7 bases between the two ends. The CDR3 is made up of 12 amino acids. CDR3: CASSADPYEQYF. CDR3 sequence (DNA): TGTGCCAGCAGTGCAGACCCCTACGAGCAGTACTTC. The variable domain in full, with the rest retrieved from reference TRBV28 and TRBJ2-7, is DVKVTQSSRYLVKRTGEKVFLECVQDMDHENMFWYRQDPGLGLRLIYFSYDVKMKEKGDIPEGYSVSREKKERFSLILESASTNQTSMYLCASSADPYEQYFGPGTRLTVT.

This clonotype showed up just once. The chain carries TRBV24-1 and TRBJ2-1, with 8 bases identical to TRBD2. CDR3 length: 15 amino acids. CDR1 is KGHDR and CDR2 is SFDVKD in the germline V gene. V was clipped by 7 bases and J by 8 bases; unmatched bases: 12. The CDR3 DNA is TGTGCCACCAGCCCCCGGATAGCGGGGATTCATGAGCAGTTCTTC. It is translated as CATSPRIAGIHEQFF.

The chain joins TRBV6-1 to TRBJ2-1, with D perhaps matching TRBD2 (5 bases). V lost 8 bases to trimming and J lost 3 bases, with 17 bases between them. The CDR3 sequence is 15 residues long. Germline CDR1 and CDR2: MNHNS and SASEGT. The CDR3 here is CASEIRRGFYNEQFF. CDR3 sequence (DNA): TGTGCCAGCGAAATTCGTCGGGGTTTCTACAATGAGCAGTTCTTC.

This clonotype has a single count. The chain employs TRBV14 and TRBJ1-6; D is unresolved. V shed 5 bases and J shed 5 bases, with 10 bases lying between them. The length of the CDR3 is 14 residues. Per the germline V gene, CDR1 is SGHDN and CDR2 is FVKESK. The CDR3 region has the DNA TGTGCCAGCAGCTACAGTCAGAATAATTCACCCCTCCACTTT. It yields the protein CASSYSQNNSPLHF.

This clonotype was recorded many times. This chain links TRBV28 with TRBJ1-2; 7 bases agree with TRBD1. J lost 5 bases, V lost 5 bases, and 8 bases had no gene match. The CDR3 is 14 amino acids. CDR1 is MDHEN, CDR2 SYDVKM, per germline. CDR3 DNA sequence: TGTGCCAGCAGTCCCCCGGGACAGTCTTATGGCTACACCTTC. Translation: CASSPPGQSYGYTF.

This clonotype was observed a handful of times. The chain combines TRBV10-1 with TRBJ2-2; D is undetermined. This CDR3 is built from 11 residues. Trimming removed 3 bases from V and 7 bases from J, with 3 bases in between. CDR1 is WNHNN, CDR2 SYGVQD, per germline (reference sequence). CDR3 sequence (DNA): TGCGCCAGCAGTGACAACGGGGAGCTGTTTTTT. Amino acid sequence: CASSDNGELFF.

This chain uses TRBV5-6 with TRBJ2-7; D possibly matches TRBD1 or TRBD2 (5 bases each). V lost 5 bases and J 0 bases, leaving 15 bases between the germline ends. This CDR3 comprises 15 residues. CDR1 is SGHDT, CDR2 YYEEEE, per germline. CDR3 nucleotides: TGTGCCAGCAGTCGGACCGGGACCCCCTCCTACGAGCAGTACTTC. Amino acids: CASSRTGTPSYEQYF.

In DNA form, the CDR3 reads TGCGCCAGCAGCCAGGAGAGTGAGTACGAGCAGTACTTC. This translates into CASSQESEYEQYF. V and J are TRBV4-3 and TRBJ2-7; no definite D call. Germline CDR1 and CDR2: LGHNA and YSLEER. V lost 3 bases, J lost 4 bases, and 10 bases lay in between. The length of the CDR3 is 13 residues.

J is TRBJ1-2 and V is TRBV2; D ambiguous. Germline-derived CDR1 and CDR2 are SNHLY and FYNNEI. The CDR3 has 14 amino acids. Between the trimmed V and J ends, which lost 4 bases and 1 base, there was a span of 10 bases. The chain's CDR3 is CASSGASRNYGYTF. The CDR3 DNA reads as TGTGCCAGCAGTGGGGCCAGTCGTAACTATGGCTACACCTTC.

This clonotype has a count of ten or more. The junction and the germline gene differ at one end; a read error may be behind it. The chain has TRBV12-3 or TRBV12-4 and TRBJ2-3; 11 positions match TRBD1. CDR3 length: 15 amino acids. This CDR3 is CASSTGTGGTDTQYF. CDR3 coding DNA: TGCGCCAGCAGCACCGGGACAGGGGGGACAGATACGCAGTATTTT.